This T cell receptor (beta chain) appears in the sequencing data of a study of PD-1 blockade in classical Hodgkin lymphoma. The CDR3 is made up of 14 amino acids. In germline, CDR1 is MNHNS, CDR2 SASEGT. Trimming cost V 6 bases and J 2 bases, with 13 bases left between them. Time point in this sample: cycle 4 day 1 (C4D1), after 6 weeks of nivolumab. All patients relapsed after autologous stem cell transplantation, and brentuximab vedotin exposure varied. This clone turned up a few times. The antigen remains undetermined. Points from the study as a whole: Patients who began taking nivolumab under 1 year after ASCT were left out. Reports indicated that newly diagnosed patients had lower baseline TCR diversity than healthy donors did.

The repertoire was sequenced with immunoSEQ multiplex PCR; TCRdb's copy has only in-frame clones and lacks some. The table shows tens of thousands of clones, with approximately 80% occurring only once. Specimen: peripheral blood mononuclear cells (PBMCs), collected before the fourth cycle of nivolumab. V and J are TRBV6-1 and TRBJ1-2, with D hard to call. This clonotype was obtained from a human donor with classical Hodgkin lymphoma. CDR3 nucleotide sequence: TGTGCCAGCAGCCGACCGAACGACAACTATGGCTACACCTTC. Encoded protein: CASSRPNDNYGYTF.